This T cell receptor (beta chain) was identified during a study of cytomegalovirus exposure and HLA in healthy donors. This clone was counted a single time. Its matching antigen is unknown. The study's findings and limits: Subsequent analysis found a tendency for first-cohort TCR clusters to co-occur within the 120 or so validation repertoires. Associated with cytomegalovirus, according to the listing, were fewer than 200 TCR beta chains. As confirmed in vitro, a few CMV-associated chains were specific for CMV antigens.

Some clones are missing from TCRdb's copy, which holds only in-frame ones; the method was immunoSEQ multiplex PCR. Of about 73,000 clones detected, roughly 93% appear once; the ten largest clones hold more than 0.9%. The CDR3 has 16 amino acids. The V gene lost 2 bases and the J gene lost 0 bases, with 11 bases spanning the gap. Germline V gives CDR1 MGHDK, CDR2 SYGVNS. The chain uses TRBV25-1 and TRBJ1-3; possible D gene TRBD1, 6 bases. The TCR was taken from a woman younger than 30 in good health and CMV-seronegative. The sample consisted of PBMCs. The CDR3 is CASSEGQILSGNTIYF. The CDR3 DNA follows: TGTGCCAGCAGTGAAGGACAGATCCTCTCTGGAAACACCATATATTTT.